Presented here are 31 T cell receptor beta chains from one specimen sequenced in a study of beta chain features in type 1 diabetes. Whole-study findings and limits: All four CD4+ subsets from Type 1 diabetes patients carried moderately but significantly shorter TCRB CDR3s.

These receptors lack a known antigen. Every isolated RNA sample was fully reverse transcribed, so sequencing captured expressed TCRB transcripts. TCRdb's copy holds only in-frame clones and misses some; the assay was immunoSEQ multiplex PCR. The sample carries nearly 700,000 clones, roughly an eighth recorded once. What was sequenced was naive CD4+ T cells from blood. These receptors were collected from a young man with type 1 diabetes.

This chain connects TRBV30 to TRBJ2-1; 12 nucleotides match TRBD2. With V trimmed by 5 bases and J by 7 bases, 0 bases remained unmatched. CDR3 length equals 12 residues. CDR1 GTSNPN and CDR2 SVGIG come from the germline V gene (reference sequence). CDR3 DNA sequence: TGTGCCTGGGGACTAGCGGGGAATGAGCAGTTCTTC. As protein: CAWGLAGNEQFF.

The rearrangement links TRBV5-1 to TRBJ2-7; D remains ambiguous. There are 15 residues in the CDR3. The germline V and J ends were trimmed by 5 bases and 0 bases, with 15 bases remaining between them. The V gene's germline CDR1 is SGHRS and CDR2 YFSETQ. CDR3 region: CASRNTGSSSYEQYF. As DNA, the CDR3 is TGCGCCAGCAGGAATACCGGGTCGAGCTCCTACGAGCAGTACTTC. Supplemented by reference TRBV5-1 and TRBJ2-7, the full variable domain reads KAGVTQTPRYLIKTRGQQVTLSCSPISGHRSVSWYQQTPGQGLQFLFEYFSETQRNKGNFPGRFSGRQFSNSRSEMNVSTLELGDSALYLCASRNTGSSSYEQYFGPGTRLTVT.

This clone was picked up a small number of times. Other DNA sequences in this specimen translate into the identical CDR3. The chain combines TRBV7-9 with TRBJ1-2; D remains ambiguous. Deletions cut 0 bases from V and 4 bases from J, with 9 bases between. The CDR3 runs to 14 residues. Germline V CDR1 and CDR2: SEHNR, FQNEAQ (reference sequence). The CDR3 sequence is CASSLAEASYGYTF. CDR3 nucleotide sequence: TGTGCCAGCAGCTTAGCTGAAGCTTCCTATGGCTACACCTTC. The full variable domain, rest sourced from reference TRBV7-9 and TRBJ1-2, is DTGVSQNPRHKITKRGQNVTFRCDPISEHNRLYWYRQTLGQGPEFLTYFQNEAQLEKSRLLSDRFSAERPKGSFSTLEIQRTEQGDSAMYLCASSLAEASYGYTFGSGTRLTVV.

This clone was detected a few times. V gene TRBV15 combines with J gene TRBJ2-7, with D uncertain. This CDR3 has 13 residues. Germline CDR1 is LNHNV and CDR2 is YYDKDF (reference sequence). The V end was cut by 0 bases, the J end by 4 bases, with 7 bases between. Here the CDR3 DNA reads TGTGCCACCAGCAGAGATATGCGGTACGAGCAGTACTTC. This codes for CATSRDMRYEQYF.

This sequence joins TRBV6-5 and TRBJ1-2; tentative D call: TRBD1 (5 bases). The CDR3 covers 12 residues. Germline loops: CDR1 MNHEY, CDR2 SVGAGI. The V gene lost 6 bases and the J gene lost 7 bases, with 12 bases spanning the gap. CDR3 sequence: CASSREGLGYTF. CDR3 bases: TGTGCCAGCAGCCGAGAGGGGCTTGGCTACACCTTC.

The genes are TRBV15 and TRBJ2-1, with TRBD2 as a possible D gene (5 bases). Germline V CDR1 and CDR2: LNHNV, YYDKDF (reference sequence). CDR3 length equals 15 residues. Trimming cost V 4 bases and J 4 bases, with 14 bases left between them. In DNA form, the CDR3 reads TGTGCCACCAGCAACCCAGGAGGCGGGTACAATGAGCAGTTCTTC. Translated, it gives CATSNPGGGYNEQFF.

The chain is built from TRBV7-9 and TRBJ1-4; D is perhaps TRBD1 (5 bases). V lost 4 bases, J lost 0 bases, and 12 bases lay in between. This CDR3 spans 16 amino acids. Germline V gene sequence: CDR1 SEHNR, CDR2 FQNEAQ (reference sequence). CDR3 in DNA: TGTGCCAGCAGCTCTCGGGACGGAACAACTAATGAAAAACTGTTTTTT. Translation: CASSSRDGTTNEKLFF.

The sample holds a few counts of this clone. The rearrangement uses TRBV27 and TRBJ2-3, with TRBD1 identical over 10 bases. V was clipped by 6 bases and J by 4 bases; unmatched bases: 4. The CDR3 is 14 amino acids. The germline gives CDR1 MNHEY, CDR2 SMNVEV (reference sequence). This CDR3 is CASRGQGGADTQYF. The CDR3 nucleotides read TGTGCCAGCAGAGGACAGGGGGGGGCAGATACGCAGTATTTT.

This clone turned up a few times. The V and J genes are TRBV7-9 and TRBJ2-3, with D perhaps being TRBD1 or TRBD2 (5 bases each). Between the trimmed V and J ends, which lost 1 base and 4 bases, there was a span of 9 bases. The germline CDR1 and CDR2 sequences are SEHNR and FQNEAQ (reference sequence). The CDR3 has 14 residues. CDR3 DNA sequence: TGTGCCAGCAGCTTAGTTGGGGGTGCAGATACGCAGTATTTT. Its protein is CASSLVGGADTQYF.

The V gene is TRBV5-4, the J gene TRBJ2-7; possibly TRBD2 for D (5 bases). Per the germline V gene, CDR1 is SGHNT and CDR2 is YYREEE (reference sequence). This CDR3 contains 12 residues. Trimming removed 4 bases at V and 6 bases at J, with 11 bases between. The DNA for the CDR3 is TGTGCCAGCAGCCAAAACGGGGTCGAGCAGTACTTC. Protein: CASSQNGVEQYF.

This clone showed up just a few times. The chain employs TRBV20-1 and TRBJ1-2; D is unclear. This CDR3 has 11 residues. Germline V gene sequence: CDR1 DFQATT, CDR2 SNEGSKA (reference sequence). V dropped 6 bases and J dropped 5 bases, with 10 bases sitting between them. CDR3 nucleotides: TGCAGTGCATTTGTAGCTTATGGCTACACCTTC. This sequence encodes CSAFVAYGYTF.

V gene TRBV7-3 combines with J gene TRBJ1-2; possibly TRBD1 for D (6 bases). This CDR3 is built from 14 residues. The ends were cut back, 5 bases at V and 4 bases at J, with 14 bases in the middle. The germline V gene has CDR1 SGHTA and CDR2 FQGTGA. The CDR3 DNA is TGTGCCAGCAGCCCGGATACAGGGCTCTATGGCTACACCTTC. Encoded protein: CASSPDTGLYGYTF.

The chain combines TRBV2 with TRBJ1-2; D is possibly TRBD1 (5 bases). The ends were cut back, 7 bases at V and 4 bases at J, with 16 bases in the middle. The CDR3 runs to 14 residues. Germline lookup yields CDR1 SNHLY and CDR2 FYNNEI. The CDR3 protein is CASTTSRDSYGYTF. The CDR3 bases are TGTGCCAGCACCACCTCCAGGGATTCCTATGGCTACACCTTC.

This clone was counted only a few times. Other DNA variants within this sample encode the same CDR3. V usage is TRBV10-3 and J usage is TRBJ2-5; 12 bases are shared with TRBD2. Per the germline V gene, CDR1 is ENHRY and CDR2 is SYGVKD. The CDR3 spans 15 residues. V gave up 4 bases and J gave up 1 base; unmatched junction bases: 1. CDR3 region: CAISVLAGGQETQYF. Here the CDR3 DNA reads TGTGCCATCAGTGTACTAGCGGGGGGCCAAGAGACCCAGTACTTC.

This chain uses TRBV25-1 with TRBJ1-2; D unresolved. CDR3 length: 13 amino acids. V lost 2 bases and J lost 8, with 12 bases in between. Germline CDR1 is MGHDK and CDR2 is SYGVNS. Written as DNA, the CDR3 is TGTGCCAGCAGTGAACTGGATCTTTGGGGCTACACCTTC. This gives the protein CASSELDLWGYTF.

The CDR3 loop reads CASSLHGLEETQYF. The CDR3 DNA reads TGTGCCAGCAGCTTACATGGACTGGAAGAGACCCAGTACTTC. The V call is TRBV7-2, the J call TRBJ2-5; D is possibly TRBD2 (5 bases). Germline assignment: CDR1 SGHTA and CDR2 FQGNSA. V was trimmed by 2 bases and J by 3 bases, leaving 10 bases between them. The length of the CDR3 is 14 residues. Together with reference TRBV7-2 and TRBJ2-5, the CDR3 gives the full variable domain: GAGVSQSPSNKVTEKGKDVELRCDPISGHTALYWYRQSLGQGLEFLIYFQGNSAPDKSGLPSDRFSAERTGGSVSTLTIQRTQQEDSAVYLCASSLHGLEETQYFGPGTRLLVL.

The J gene is TRBJ2-1, the V gene TRBV5-1; 9 positions match TRBD1. V lost 4 bases and J lost 5; bases outside the gene matches: 7. The length of the CDR3 is 15 residues. Per the germline V gene, CDR1 is SGHRS and CDR2 is YFSETQ. The CDR3, as DNA: TGCGCCAGCAGCCGGGTCGGGACAGGGAACAATGAGCAGTTCTTC. Its translation is CASSRVGTGNNEQFF.

The chain links TRBV30 to TRBJ1-5; no firm D call. The V and J ends lost 2 bases and 9 bases respectively, with 14 bases between them. The length of the CDR3 is 13 residues. Germline lookup yields CDR1 GTSNPN and CDR2 SVGIG (reference sequence). CDR3 in amino acids: CAWSLPPGRPQHF. The CDR3 region has the DNA TGTGCCTGGAGTCTACCCCCCGGTAGGCCCCAGCATTTT.

This clone was observed a single time. The J gene is TRBJ1-5, the V gene TRBV18; 11 bases line up with TRBD1. The J segment lost 3 bases and the V segment lost 3 bases, leaving 4 bases of the junction unmatched. Germline V gene sequence: CDR1 KGHSH, CDR2 LQKENI. The CDR3 loop spans 16 amino acids. The CDR3 protein is CASSPWTGGNNQPQHF. In nucleotides, the CDR3 is TGTGCCAGCTCACCCTGGACAGGGGGCAACAATCAGCCCCAGCATTTT.

This clone has more than one count but fewer than ten. The V gene is TRBV5-6, the J gene TRBJ2-1; 9 bases map to TRBD2. CDR1 is SGHDT and CDR2 is YYEEEE in the germline V gene. This CDR3 has 13 amino acids. Losses at the gene ends were 2 bases for V and 10 bases for J; bases not matched to a gene: 4. The CDR3 coding sequence is TGTGCCAGCAGCTTTACCGGGACTAGCGAGCAGTTCTTC. Its protein is CASSFTGTSEQFF.

The genes are TRBV30 and TRBJ2-1; weak D call: TRBD1 (5 bases). Germline V gives CDR1 GTSNPN, CDR2 SVGIG (reference sequence). V lost 2 bases and J 9 bases, leaving 20 bases between the germline ends. The CDR3 covers 15 residues. The CDR3: CAWSTSIHTGGEQFF. The CDR3 nucleotides read TGTGCCTGGAGTACCTCGATTCACACAGGTGGTGAGCAGTTCTTC.

About this clone: This sample includes further DNA sequences coding for the same CDR3. The chain carries TRBV28 and TRBJ1-6; 8 positions agree with TRBD1. V lost 4 bases to trimming and J lost 0 bases; unmatched junction nucleotides: 2. Per the germline V gene, CDR1 is MDHEN and CDR2 is SYDVKM. The CDR3 runs 16 residues. CDR3 bases: TGTGCCAGCAGTTCCGGACAGGGCTCCTATAATTCACCCCTCCACTTT. Amino acids: CASSSGQGSYNSPLHF.

The rearrangement joins TRBV7-9 to TRBJ2-7; TRBD1 agrees at 10 bases. The CDR3 runs 14 residues. V lost 4 bases, J lost 4 bases, and 4 bases stayed unmatched. Germline V CDR1 and CDR2: SEHNR, FQNEAQ (reference sequence). Here the CDR3 reads CASSYGTGVYEQYF. The CDR3 region has the DNA TGTGCCAGCAGCTATGGGACAGGGGTTTACGAGCAGTACTTC.

This clone has a handful of counts. V usage is TRBV10-3 and J usage is TRBJ2-3; the D gene is possibly TRBD1 (5 bases). The CDR3 has 13 residues. Trimming pared 11 bases from V and 0 bases from J, leaving 12 bases between. Germline V gene lookup returns CDR1 ENHRY and CDR2 SYGVKD. CDR3 sequence reads: CAVDKGSTDTQYF. In DNA, the CDR3 is TGTGCCGTGGACAAGGGTAGCACAGATACGCAGTATTTT.

The chain links TRBV6-1 to TRBJ1-5; 9 nucleotides agree with TRBD1. V lost 7 bases to trimming and J lost 6 bases; unmatched junction nucleotides: 10. Germline V gene data show CDR1 as MNHNS and CDR2 as SASEGT. This CDR3 contains 15 residues. CDR3 amino acids: CASTEGDRDSQPQHF. Here the CDR3 DNA reads TGTGCCAGCACCGAGGGGGACAGGGACAGTCAGCCCCAGCATTTT.

Notes on this clone: Within the sample, other DNA sequences also encode this same CDR3. The chain joins TRBV7-9 to TRBJ1-4; TRBD1 matches at 8 bases. Germline V gene lookup returns CDR1 SEHNR and CDR2 FQNEAQ (reference sequence). With V trimmed by 5 bases and J by 4 bases, 3 bases remained unmatched. CDR3 length equals 14 residues. The CDR3 sequence is CASSVDRGNEKLFF. The CDR3 DNA reads as TGTGCCAGCAGCGTCGACAGGGGTAATGAAAAACTGTTTTTT. The full variable domain, with the rest looked up from reference TRBV7-9 and TRBJ1-4, is DTGVSQNPRHKITKRGQNVTFRCDPISEHNRLYWYRQTLGQGPEFLTYFQNEAQLEKSRLLSDRFSAERPKGSFSTLEIQRTEQGDSAMYLCASSVDRGNEKLFFGSGTQLSVL.

This clone came up a few times. V gene TRBV4-1 combines with J gene TRBJ1-1; weak D call: TRBD1 (5 bases). The germline gives CDR1 MGHRA, CDR2 YSYEKL. Trimming cost V 1 base and J 0 bases, with 12 bases left between them. The CDR3 runs to 16 residues. CDR3 region: CASSQAPGRMNTEAFF. CDR3 DNA: TGCGCCAGCAGCCAAGCTCCGGGACGGATGAACACTGAAGCTTTCTTT.

There are a few counts of this clone. The CDR3 DNA reads as TGCGCCAGCAGCTTAACTCAGGGGAACTATGGCTACACCTTC. Translated: CASSLTQGNYGYTF. The chain joins TRBV5-1 to TRBJ1-2, with D possibly being TRBD1 (6 bases). The CDR3 extends over 14 amino acids. The germline CDR1 and CDR2 sequences are SGHRS and YFSETQ. The V and J ends lost 2 bases and 2 bases respectively, with 10 bases between them.

V usage is TRBV2 and J usage is TRBJ2-3; D unresolved. CDR3 length: 14 amino acids. V lost 5 bases and J lost 2, with 11 bases in between. In germline, CDR1 is SNHLY, CDR2 FYNNEI. CDR3 bases: TGTGCCAGCAGTTCCCGGCCTATCACAGATACGCAGTATTTT. This codes for CASSSRPITDTQYF.

CDR3 in DNA: TGTGCCAGCAGCTATACAGGGAATGAGAACACTGAAGCTTTCTTT. Translated, it gives CASSYTGNENTEAFF. The V gene is TRBV11-3, the J gene TRBJ1-1; the D gene is possibly TRBD1 (6 bases). Germline CDR1 is SGHNT and CDR2 is YENEEA. Deletions cut 4 bases from V and 1 base from J, with 13 bases between. The CDR3 length is 15 residues.

This clone was observed a few times. The V and J genes are TRBV7-2 and TRBJ2-1; tentatively, D is TRBD1 (6 bases). CDR3 size: 17 residues. Trimming shortened V by 5 bases and J by 0 bases, and 17 bases separated the two germline ends. Per germline, CDR1 SGHTA and CDR2 FQGNSA. CDR3 residues: CASSLPWGLSSYNEQFF. The DNA of the CDR3 is TGTGCCAGCAGCCTTCCCTGGGGGCTGAGCTCCTACAATGAGCAGTTCTTC.